This T cell receptor beta chain stems from a study of T cell repertoires in cytomegalovirus infection. Study-wide context: It was recently identified HLA-C-restricted and well-studied HLA-B-restricted CMV epitopes that the study used. Public signatures in TCR beta pointed to CMV infection and matching HLA type. Study results and limitations: Of the TCR beta families, the public ones yielded a cumulative frequency that identified carriers of CMV plus the relevant HLA. Predominance within the ex vivo response was attributable to HLA-C-restricted CMV-specific TCR beta clonotypes.

MiXCR was run by TCRdb on the reads, yielding one entry per CDR3 protein. The sample lists about 500,000 distinct CDR3 sequences; 30% to 40% were seen once. Per the germline V gene, CDR1 is SGHAT and CDR2 is FQNNGV. V shed 5 bases and J shed 4 bases, with 6 bases lying between them. The CDR3 consists of 12 residues. This clonotype turned up a few times. The antigen is undetermined. The TCR was taken from a human donor in good health (CMV status not recorded). Some clones in this sample may be carry-over from other donors' samples. Here the sequenced sample was cultured PBMCs, taken from culture after CMV antigen stimulation. The rearrangement joins TRBV11-2 to TRBJ1-3; no definite D call. CDR3 bases: TGTGCCAGCAGCCCTGGGGGAAACACCATATATTTT. It codes for CASSPGGNTIYF.